The clone carrying this TCR beta chain has more than one count but fewer than ten. This specimen comes from a study of T cells in Graves' hyperthyroidism and ophthalmopathy. RNA transcripts served as the template for amplifying TCR beta CDR3 regions. In the first-round RT-PCR of the TCR CDR3, the HTBI primer set was used. TCRdb processed the multiplex PCR reads anew with MiXCR; each CDR3 protein has one entry. The sample has about 400,000 distinct CDR3 sequences, 15% seen once; the top ten hold about 33%. The germline V gene encodes CDR1 SGHRS and CDR2 YFSETQ. Trimming removed 4 bases at V and 2 bases at J, with 7 bases between. The CDR3 is 12 residues long. Participants, patients aged 18 to 65, had newly diagnosed hyperthyroidism with a duration under 2 months.

Sequenced: blood. The chain has TRBV5-1 and TRBJ2-7; D uncertain. This receptor was taken from a woman younger than 45 with Graves' hyperthyroidism. The CDR3, as DNA: TGCGCCAGCAGCGCCGGCCCCTACGAGCAGTACTTC. Its protein product is CASSAGPYEQYF.